These 10 T cell receptor beta chains share one sample of origin, sequenced in a study of blood T cell repertoires in COVID-19. The protocol was immunoSEQ multiplex PCR, while the TCRdb copy is restricted to in-frame clones and leaves out a portion. This sample has 250,000 to 400,000 clones, with roughly 90% found just once. The sample comprised peripheral blood. Receptors originate from a woman aged 30 to 39 with COVID-19, enrolled during active disease.

The gene calls are TRBV5-4 and TRBJ1-1; D is uncertain. V lost 1 base and J 0 bases, leaving 7 bases between the germline ends. CDR1 SGHNT and CDR2 YYREEE come from the germline V gene (reference sequence). The CDR3 covers 14 residues. CDR3 amino acids: CASSLRTVNTEAFF. The DNA of the CDR3 is TGTGCCAGCAGCTTGAGAACGGTGAACACTGAAGCTTTCTTT.

The table lists this clone with a count of one. The J gene is TRBJ1-1, the V gene TRBV6-1, with D perhaps TRBD1 (6 bases). V was pared by 2 bases and J by 8 bases, with 12 bases between. Looked up from germline, CDR1 is MNHNS and CDR2 is SASEGT. This CDR3 has 13 amino acids. This CDR3 is CASSETGSREAFF. The DNA for the CDR3 is TGTGCCAGCAGTGAAACAGGGTCAAGGGAAGCTTTCTTT.

In this sample, this clone turned up once. The CDR3 DNA reads TGTGCCAGTAGTACCGGTTCGGGGGACGAGCAGTACTTC. Translation: CASSTGSGDEQYF. The chain combines TRBV19 with TRBJ2-7; D possibly corresponds to TRBD2 (6 bases). CDR1 is LNHDA, CDR2 SQIVND, per germline (reference sequence). The CDR3 is 13 amino acids. V shed 4 bases and J shed 5 bases, with 12 bases lying between them.

The chain employs TRBV6-2 or TRBV6-3 and TRBJ1-1, with 7 bases aligning to TRBD1. The germline CDR1 and CDR2 sequences are MNHEY and SVGEGT. V lost 4 bases to trimming and J lost 0 bases; unmatched junction nucleotides: 5. CDR3 length: 15 amino acids. In DNA form, the CDR3 reads TGTGCCAGCAGTTCACAGGGGCCCATGAACACTGAAGCTTTCTTT. This codes for CASSSQGPMNTEAFF.

The chain uses TRBV6-5 and TRBJ1-4, with 7 bases that match TRBD1. The CDR3 consists of 14 residues. CDR1 is MNHEY and CDR2 is SVGAGI in the germline V gene. V trimming: 6 bases; J trimming: 8 bases; junction bases outside the gene matches: 9. In nucleotides, the CDR3 is TGTGCCAGCAGACTACAGGGGATGCGGGAAAAACTGTTTTTT. This codes for CASRLQGMREKLFF.

The gene calls are TRBV2 and TRBJ1-2; TRBD1 aligns across 9 bases. CDR3 length equals 14 residues. Germline lookup yields CDR1 SNHLY and CDR2 FYNNEI. J was trimmed by 7 bases and V by 6 bases; bases with no gene match: 9. CDR3 residues: CASRPDRGAGGYTF. For the CDR3, the DNA is TGTGCCAGCAGACCCGACAGGGGGGCGGGTGGCTACACCTTC.

The chain carries TRBV4-2 and TRBJ2-7; 11 bases are a match to TRBD2. The CDR3 is 16 residues long. CDR1 LGHNA and CDR2 YNFKEQ come from the germline V gene. V trimming: 0 bases; J trimming: 4 bases; junction bases outside the gene matches: 5. The CDR3 nucleotides are TGTGCCAGCAGCCAAGATCTAGCGGGAGGAGGGTACGAGCAGTACTTC. Protein product: CASSQDLAGGGYEQYF.

This rearrangement joins TRBV4-2 to TRBJ2-1, with 8 bases identical to TRBD2. The germline gives CDR1 LGHNA, CDR2 YNFKEQ. V dropped 4 bases and J dropped 1; count of bases not matched to a gene: 12. The CDR3 consists of 18 residues. The CDR3 spells CASSRGGSGEGSYNEQFF. CDR3 nucleotide sequence: TGTGCCAGCAGCCGAGGGGGTAGCGGGGAGGGTTCCTACAATGAGCAGTTCTTC.

V gene TRBV5-1 combines with J gene TRBJ1-1; weak D call: TRBD1 (5 bases). V lost 0 bases, J lost 3 bases, and 9 bases lay in between. From germline, CDR1 is SGHRS and CDR2 YFSETQ. The CDR3 has 14 amino acids. DNA for the CDR3: TGCGCCAGCAGCTTGGGGACATCCCACACTGAAGCTTTCTTT. Protein: CASSLGTSHTEAFF.

The gene calls are TRBV5-1 and TRBJ1-4; TRBD1 matches 9 bases. J lost 7 bases, V lost 3 bases, and 7 bases had no gene match. There are 15 residues in the CDR3. Germline assignment: CDR1 SGHRS and CDR2 YFSETQ. The CDR3 sequence is CASSSPGQGGEKLFF. CDR3 nucleotide sequence: TGCGCCAGCAGCTCACCGGGACAGGGCGGTGAAAAACTGTTTTTT.